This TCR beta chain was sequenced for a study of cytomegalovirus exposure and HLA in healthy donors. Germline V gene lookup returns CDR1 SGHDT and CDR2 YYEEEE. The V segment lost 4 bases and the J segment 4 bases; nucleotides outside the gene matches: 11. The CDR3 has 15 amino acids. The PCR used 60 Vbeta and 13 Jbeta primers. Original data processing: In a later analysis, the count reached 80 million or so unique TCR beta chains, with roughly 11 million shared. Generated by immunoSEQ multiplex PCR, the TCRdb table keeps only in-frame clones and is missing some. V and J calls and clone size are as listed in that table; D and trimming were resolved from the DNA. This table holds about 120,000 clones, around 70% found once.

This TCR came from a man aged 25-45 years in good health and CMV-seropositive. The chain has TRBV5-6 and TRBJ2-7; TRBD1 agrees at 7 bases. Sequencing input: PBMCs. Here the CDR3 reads CASSPIKGASYEQYF. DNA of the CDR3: TGTGCCAGCAGCCCCATTAAGGGGGCGTCTTACGAGCAGTACTTC.